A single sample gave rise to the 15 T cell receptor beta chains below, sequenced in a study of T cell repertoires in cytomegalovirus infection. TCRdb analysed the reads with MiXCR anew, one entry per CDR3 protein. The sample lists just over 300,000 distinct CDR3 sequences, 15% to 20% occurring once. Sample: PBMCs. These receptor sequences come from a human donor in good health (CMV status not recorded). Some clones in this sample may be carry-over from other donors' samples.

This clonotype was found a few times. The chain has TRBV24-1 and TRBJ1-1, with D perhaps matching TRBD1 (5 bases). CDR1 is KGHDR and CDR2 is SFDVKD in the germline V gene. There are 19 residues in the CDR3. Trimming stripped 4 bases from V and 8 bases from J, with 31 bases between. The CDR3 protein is CATSDSVRDGQGLAIEAFF. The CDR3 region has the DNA TGTGCCACCAGTGACAGCGTAAGGGACGGACAAGGGCTTGCTATAGAAGCTTTCTTT.

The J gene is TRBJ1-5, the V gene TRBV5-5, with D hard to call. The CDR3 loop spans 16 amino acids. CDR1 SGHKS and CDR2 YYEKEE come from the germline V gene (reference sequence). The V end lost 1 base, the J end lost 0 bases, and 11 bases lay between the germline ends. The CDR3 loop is CASSLTQVFSNQPQHF. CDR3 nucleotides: TGTGCCAGCAGCTTGACTCAGGTTTTTAGCAATCAGCCCCAGCATTTT.

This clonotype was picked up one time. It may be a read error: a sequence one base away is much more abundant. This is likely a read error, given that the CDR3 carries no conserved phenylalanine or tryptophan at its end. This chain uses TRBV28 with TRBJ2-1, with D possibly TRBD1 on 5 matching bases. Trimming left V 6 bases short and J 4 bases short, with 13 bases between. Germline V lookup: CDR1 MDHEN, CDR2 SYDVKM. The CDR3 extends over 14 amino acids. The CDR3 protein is CASSPPTEYNEQFS. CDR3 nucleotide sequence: TGTGCCAGCAGCCCCCCGACAGAGTACAATGAGCAGTTCTCC.

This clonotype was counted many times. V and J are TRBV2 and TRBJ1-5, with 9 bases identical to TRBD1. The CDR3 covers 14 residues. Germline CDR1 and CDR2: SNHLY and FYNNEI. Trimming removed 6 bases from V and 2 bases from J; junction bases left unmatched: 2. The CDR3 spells CASSWTGGNQPQHF. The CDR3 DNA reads TGTGCCAGCAGCTGGACAGGGGGCAATCAGCCCCAGCATTTT.

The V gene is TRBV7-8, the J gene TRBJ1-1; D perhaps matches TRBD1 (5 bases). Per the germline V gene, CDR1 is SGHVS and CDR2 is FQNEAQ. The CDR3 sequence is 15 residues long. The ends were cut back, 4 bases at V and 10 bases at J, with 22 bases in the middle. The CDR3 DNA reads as TGTGCCAGCAGCTCCACCGCGGGTCCGGGGCCGGGAGCTTTCTTT. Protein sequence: CASSSTAGPGPGAFF.

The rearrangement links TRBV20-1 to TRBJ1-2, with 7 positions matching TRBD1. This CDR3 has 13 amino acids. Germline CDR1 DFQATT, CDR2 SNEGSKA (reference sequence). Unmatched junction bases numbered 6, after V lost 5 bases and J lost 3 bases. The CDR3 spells CSAEQGGDYGYTF. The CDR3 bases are TGCAGTGCTGAGCAAGGGGGCGACTATGGCTACACCTTC.

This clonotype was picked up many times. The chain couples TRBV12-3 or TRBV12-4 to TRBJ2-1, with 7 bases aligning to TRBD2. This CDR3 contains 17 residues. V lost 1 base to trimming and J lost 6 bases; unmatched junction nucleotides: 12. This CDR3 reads CASSLGWGDYSTNEQFF. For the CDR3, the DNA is TGTGCCAGCAGTTTAGGATGGGGGGACTACTCAACCAATGAGCAGTTCTTC.

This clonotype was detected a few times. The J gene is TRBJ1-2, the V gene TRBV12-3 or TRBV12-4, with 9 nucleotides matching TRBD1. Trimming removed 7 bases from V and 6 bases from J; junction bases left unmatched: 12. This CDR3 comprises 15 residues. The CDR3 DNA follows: TGTGCCAGCACCAACACCGGGACAGGGTGGGATGGCTACACCTTC. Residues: CASTNTGTGWDGYTF.

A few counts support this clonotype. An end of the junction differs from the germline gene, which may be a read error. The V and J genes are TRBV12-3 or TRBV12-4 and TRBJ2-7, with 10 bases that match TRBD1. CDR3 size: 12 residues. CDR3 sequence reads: CASSSTGGPFNF. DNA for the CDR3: TGTGCCAGCAGTTCGACAGGGGGCCCCTTCAACTTC.

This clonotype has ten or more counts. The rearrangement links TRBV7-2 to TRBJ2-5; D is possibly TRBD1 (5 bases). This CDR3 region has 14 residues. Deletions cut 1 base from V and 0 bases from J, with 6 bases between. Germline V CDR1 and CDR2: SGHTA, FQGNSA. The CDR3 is CASSLDRYQETQYF. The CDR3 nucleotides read TGTGCCAGCAGCTTAGACAGGTACCAAGAGACCCAGTACTTC.

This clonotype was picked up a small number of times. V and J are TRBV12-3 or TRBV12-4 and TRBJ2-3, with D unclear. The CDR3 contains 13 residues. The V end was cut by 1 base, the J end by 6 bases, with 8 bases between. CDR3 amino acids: CASSLGVRDTQYF. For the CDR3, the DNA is TGTGCCAGCAGTTTAGGAGTTCGGGATACGCAGTATTTT.

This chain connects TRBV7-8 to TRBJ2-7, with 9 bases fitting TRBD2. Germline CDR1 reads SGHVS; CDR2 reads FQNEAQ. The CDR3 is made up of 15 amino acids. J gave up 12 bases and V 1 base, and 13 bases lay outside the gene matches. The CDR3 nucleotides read TGTGCCAGCAGCTTAGTACTAGCGGGCGCCTCTCGTCGGTACTTC. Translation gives CASSLVLAGASRRYF.

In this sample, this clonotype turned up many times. The CDR3 loop reads CASSPTGEGYYGYTF. CDR3 nucleotides: TGTGCCAGCAGCCCGACAGGGGAGGGGTACTATGGCTACACCTTC. The chain recombines TRBV7-9 with TRBJ1-2, with 8 nucleotides matching TRBD1. This CDR3 region has 15 residues. V trimming: 5 bases; J trimming: 3 bases; junction bases outside the gene matches: 8. The germline CDR1 and CDR2 sequences are SEHNR and FQNEAQ (reference sequence).

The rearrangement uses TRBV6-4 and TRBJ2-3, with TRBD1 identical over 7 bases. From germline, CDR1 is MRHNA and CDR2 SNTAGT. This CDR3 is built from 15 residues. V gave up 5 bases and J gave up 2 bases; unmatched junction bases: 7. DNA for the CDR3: TGTGCCAGCAGTTTAACAGGGGTGATCACAGATACGCAGTATTTT. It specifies CASSLTGVITDTQYF.

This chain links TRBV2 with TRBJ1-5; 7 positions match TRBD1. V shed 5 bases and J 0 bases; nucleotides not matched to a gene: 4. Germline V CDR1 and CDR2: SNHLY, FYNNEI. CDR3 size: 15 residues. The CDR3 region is CASSRGQDSNQPQHF. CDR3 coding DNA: TGTGCCAGCAGTCGAGGACAGGATAGCAATCAGCCCCAGCATTTT.